Below are 23 T cell receptor beta chains sequenced from a single sample in a study of T-cell memory formation after mild COVID-19. One entry per CDR3 protein results from TCRdb running MiXCR on the 5' RACE reads. The table records approximately 500,000 distinct CDR3 sequences, 25% of them present only once. The sequencing input was PBMCs or a T cell subset sorted from them (not recorded which). These TCRs come from an adult woman who had mild COVID-19 (a few samples of this study predate the infection). Cell type and time point are not known.

The chain couples TRBV5-4 to TRBJ2-1; 12 nucleotides line up with TRBD2. The CDR3 sequence is 15 residues long. Trimming at V came to 4 bases and at J to 11 bases, leaving 10 bases not matched to a gene. Per the germline V gene, CDR1 is SGHNT and CDR2 is YYREEE (reference sequence). In nucleotides, the CDR3 is TGTGCCAGCAGCCCGACTAGCGGGGGTCGTCAGAAGCAGTTCTTC. This gives the protein CASSPTSGGRQKQFF.

This clonotype was seen only a few times. The CDR3 sequence is CASRGDRVYGYTF. CDR3 nucleotides: TGTGCCAGCAGGGGCGACAGGGTCTATGGCTACACCTTC. The V gene is TRBV7-9, the J gene TRBJ1-2; TRBD1 aligns across 7 bases. V was clipped by 6 bases and J by 4 bases; unmatched bases: 5. The CDR3 loop spans 13 amino acids. Germline CDR1 is SEHNR and CDR2 is FQNEAQ (reference sequence). The variable domain in full, with the rest retrieved from reference TRBV7-9 and TRBJ1-2, is DTGVSQNPRHKITKRGQNVTFRCDPISEHNRLYWYRQTLGQGPEFLTYFQNEAQLEKSRLLSDRFSAERPKGSFSTLEIQRTEQGDSAMYLCASRGDRVYGYTFGSGTRLTVV.

The V and J genes are TRBV7-3 and TRBJ2-5; the D gene is possibly TRBD2 (5 bases). Trimming shortened V by 3 bases and J by 5 bases, and 16 bases separated the two germline ends. Germline V gene sequence: CDR1 SGHTA, CDR2 FQGTGA. This CDR3 contains 15 residues. CDR3 nucleotides: TGTGCCAGCAGCTTCGAGGGTGTGGGTGCGGAGACCCAGTACTTC. It yields the protein CASSFEGVGAETQYF.

This clonotype was picked up a small number of times. This chain links TRBV18 with TRBJ2-7, with no clear D. CDR1 is KGHSH, CDR2 LQKENI, per germline. There are 13 residues in the CDR3. V lost 3 bases and J lost 7, with 13 bases in between. In DNA form, the CDR3 reads TGTGCCAGCTCACCGGGATCCTTCGGGGAGCAGTACTTC. Its translation is CASSPGSFGEQYF.

In DNA, the CDR3 is TGTGCCAGCAGGGACAGGGAAGGAAGTGGCTACACCTTC. Amino acid sequence: CASRDREGSGYTF. The rearrangement uses TRBV6-2 or TRBV6-3 and TRBJ1-2, with TRBD1 identical over 8 bases. The germline V gene encodes CDR1 MNHEY and CDR2 SVGEGT. The CDR3 consists of 13 residues. The V segment lost 6 bases and the J segment 7 bases; nucleotides outside the gene matches: 7.

J is TRBJ2-7 and V is TRBV27, with TRBD1 matching over 10 bases. J gave up 6 bases and V 2 bases, and 4 bases lay outside the gene matches. This CDR3 is 14 amino acids long. The germline CDR1 and CDR2 sequences are MNHEY and SMNVEV (reference sequence). Here the CDR3 reads CASSLTGTGAEQYF. CDR3 DNA sequence: TGTGCCAGCAGTTTAACCGGGACAGGGGCCGAGCAGTACTTC.

The chain joins TRBV27 to TRBJ2-1; D tentatively reads TRBD1 or TRBD2 (6 bases each). There are 15 residues in the CDR3. V was trimmed by 8 bases and J by 10 bases, leaving 24 bases between them. Per germline, CDR1 MNHEY and CDR2 SMNVEV (reference sequence). The CDR3 spells CASVRTERRAGEQFF. CDR3 nucleotide sequence: TGTGCCAGCGTCAGGACAGAAAGGAGGGCCGGCGAGCAGTTCTTC.

This clonotype was counted a few times. The rearrangement joins TRBV20-1 to TRBJ2-1; D not certain. Trimming left V 6 bases short and J 2 bases short, with 17 bases between. Germline loops: CDR1 DFQATT, CDR2 SNEGSKA (reference sequence). This CDR3 is 15 amino acids long. The CDR3 coding sequence is TGCAGTGCCCACTCCCTAGGGCACACCTACAATGAGCAGTTCTTC. Translated, it gives CSAHSLGHTYNEQFF.

The V and J genes are TRBV5-1 and TRBJ2-7; D is unclear. Looked up from germline, CDR1 is SGHRS and CDR2 is YFSETQ. Trimming pared 0 bases from V and 2 bases from J, leaving 9 bases between. This CDR3 is built from 14 residues. CDR3 residues: CASSLVPATYEQYF. CDR3 DNA: TGCGCCAGCAGCTTGGTGCCAGCTACCTACGAGCAGTACTTC.

This clonotype was counted a few times. The chain is built from TRBV18 and TRBJ1-5; 8 nucleotides match TRBD1. The V and J ends lost 5 bases and 0 bases, in that order; junction bases with no gene match: 12. CDR1 and CDR2 from the germline V gene are KGHSH and LQKENI. The CDR3 consists of 18 residues. The CDR3 spells CASSADRDVNYSNQPQHF. The CDR3, as DNA: TGTGCCAGCTCAGCGGACAGGGACGTTAATTATAGCAATCAGCCCCAGCATTTT.

The chain employs TRBV7-6 and TRBJ1-1, with D maybe TRBD1 (5 bases). Germline CDR1 reads SGHVS; CDR2 reads FNYEAQ. The CDR3 covers 15 residues. V lost 1 base and J lost 2, with 11 bases in between. The CDR3 DNA reads as TGTGCCAGCAGCTTAGAGGGACCAATAAACACTGAAGCTTTCTTT. It specifies CASSLEGPINTEAFF.

The chain carries TRBV3-1 and TRBJ1-1; 8 positions match TRBD1. The CDR3 has 14 residues. Germline V lookup: CDR1 LGHDT, CDR2 YNNKEL (reference sequence). Trimming took 5 bases from V and 3 from J; bases not matched to a gene: 5. This CDR3 reads CASSVQGAYTEAFF. The CDR3 DNA is TGTGCCAGCAGCGTGCAGGGGGCTTACACTGAAGCTTTCTTT.

This clonotype was seen a handful of times. The chain uses TRBV5-1 and TRBJ1-1; tentative D call: TRBD1 (5 bases). Germline assignment: CDR1 SGHRS and CDR2 YFSETQ. The length of the CDR3 is 16 residues. Trimming removed 0 bases at V and 5 bases at J, with 17 bases between. CDR3 bases: TGCGCCAGCAGCTTGGCCTTTCCGGGACGAGGGACTGAAGCTTTCTTT. Translated: CASSLAFPGRGTEAFF.

This clonotype was observed at least ten times. The rearrangement links TRBV6-2 or TRBV6-3 to TRBJ1-5; D gene ambiguous. V gave up 8 bases and J gave up 7 bases, with 12 bases separating them. The length of the CDR3 is 12 residues. The V gene's germline CDR1 is MNHEY and CDR2 SVGEGT. CDR3 region: CASEVPGQPQHF. CDR3 nucleotides: TGTGCCAGCGAAGTGCCGGGACAGCCCCAGCATTTT.

This clonotype has just a few counts. The rearrangement links TRBV5-5 to TRBJ2-1; 9 bases match TRBD2. This CDR3 has 15 amino acids. Germline values: CDR1 SGHKS, CDR2 YYEKEE (reference sequence). The trim removed 4 bases at V and 8 bases at J, leaving 10 bases unmatched. The CDR3 loop reads CASSPREGRKHEQFF. Written as DNA, the CDR3 is TGTGCCAGCAGCCCGCGGGAGGGACGAAAGCATGAGCAGTTCTTC.

J is TRBJ2-5 and V is TRBV3-2; TRBD2, the table's D call, was not compared with the DNA. TRBV3-2 is a pseudogene. This CDR3 contains 16 residues. CDR3 DNA: TGTGCCAGCAGCCAAGATCCCGGACTAGCCCCAGAGACCCAGTACTTC. Amino acids: CASSQDPGLAPETQYF.

In this sample, this clonotype turned up many times. The CDR3 nucleotides are TGCGCCAGCAGCTTAGGGGGGGCCTCCTACAATGAGCAGTTCTTC. This gives the protein CASSLGGASYNEQFF. The chain joins TRBV5-1 to TRBJ2-1; weak D call: TRBD2 (7 bases). The CDR3 runs 15 residues. Trimming took off 2 bases at V and 0 bases at J, with 9 bases between the two ends. Germline CDR1 is SGHRS and CDR2 is YFSETQ.

The genes are TRBV5-1 and TRBJ2-7; D is ambiguous. The CDR3 has 14 amino acids. Per the germline V gene, CDR1 is SGHRS and CDR2 is YFSETQ. V was pared by 6 bases and J by 1 base, with 14 bases between. The CDR3 protein is CASKKGWDSYEQYF. CDR3 in DNA: TGCGCCAGCAAAAAGGGATGGGATTCCTACGAGCAGTACTTC.

The V call is TRBV7-9, the J call TRBJ2-4; maybe TRBD1 (5 bases). The length of the CDR3 is 17 residues. CDR1 SEHNR and CDR2 FQNEAQ come from the germline V gene (reference sequence). Trimming took off 0 bases at V and 2 bases at J, with 14 bases between the two ends. The CDR3 DNA reads as TGTGCCAGCAGCTTAGCTTCAGGGCAAGTAACCAAAAACATTCAGTACTTC. Amino acid sequence: CASSLASGQVTKNIQYF.

The V gene is TRBV4-1, the J gene TRBJ1-2, with 8 bases that match TRBD1. Unmatched junction bases numbered 9, after V lost 0 bases and J lost 6 bases. Germline assignment: CDR1 MGHRA and CDR2 YSYEKL. CDR3 length: 16 amino acids. CDR3 protein: CASSQDRTGRENGYTF. The CDR3 coding sequence is TGCGCCAGCAGCCAAGACCGGACAGGGAGAGAGAATGGCTACACCTTC.

In this sample, this clonotype turned up a few times. V is TRBV5-1 and J is TRBJ2-2, with TRBD1 as a possible D gene (5 bases). Germline CDR1 SGHRS, CDR2 YFSETQ. The CDR3 is 17 residues long. The V and J ends lost 4 bases and 4 bases respectively, with 20 bases between them. CDR3 sequence: CASSTPMGPVSTGELFF. CDR3 coding DNA: TGCGCCAGCAGCACACCCATGGGGCCAGTGAGCACCGGGGAGCTGTTTTTT.

The rearrangement uses TRBV11-2 and TRBJ2-5; D is ambiguous. The V gene's germline CDR1 is SGHAT and CDR2 FQNNGV. The length of the CDR3 is 14 residues. V gave up 1 base and J gave up 6 bases, with 12 bases separating them. The chain's CDR3 is CASSLGFPGQTQYF. The DNA of the CDR3 is TGTGCCAGCAGCTTAGGGTTTCCTGGGCAGACCCAGTACTTC.

The CDR3 region is CASSARGGQYQPQHF. The CDR3 DNA reads as TGTGCCAGCAGTGCCCGGGGGGGCCAATATCAGCCCCAGCATTTT. J is TRBJ1-5 and V is TRBV27; D possibly corresponds to TRBD1 (6 bases). V dropped 5 bases and J dropped 5 bases, with 16 bases sitting between them. Per the germline V gene, CDR1 is MNHEY and CDR2 is SMNVEV (reference sequence). The CDR3 totals 15 residues.